This is a list of T cell receptor beta chains from one sample in a study of blood T cell repertoires in COVID-19. Sequenced by immunoSEQ multiplex PCR; TCRdb stores in-frame clones only, minus some. The sample includes roughly 50,000 clones, 80% to 90% of them seen just once. Source material: peripheral blood. Receptor source: a man aged 45-60 years with acute or convalescent COVID-19. Both conserved end residues are part of each CDR3. The D gene is left open where the match is weak. Clone size is not always given. Where it is, it says once, few, many or a class for expanded clones.

>.|TRBD1|TRBJ1-2|14|TRBV7-9
TGTGCCAGCAGCTTTAGTGTGACAGGGGCTGGCTACACCTTC
CASSFSVTGAGYTF
>.|TRBD1|TRBJ1-1|15|TRBV10-3
TGTGCCATCAGTGCACGACAAGGGGGCAACACTGAAGCTTTCTTT
CAISARQGGNTEAFF
>.|.|TRBJ2-3|14|TRBV7-9
TGTGCCAGCGCCAACACCGGGAACACAGATACGCAGTATTTT
CASANTGNTDTQYF
>.|TRBD2|TRBJ2-3|17|TRBV28
TGTGCCAGCAGTTTGTTGTCCAGCGGGAGAGCCACAGATACGCAGTATTTT
CASSLLSSGRATDTQYF
>.|.|TRBJ1-5|13|TRBV6-2/TRBV6-3
TGTGCCAGCAGTCCCCTGGGGGGTCAGCCCCAGCATTTT
CASSPLGGQPQHF
>few|.|TRBJ2-1|19|TRBV9
TGTGCCAGCAGCGTAGGCCCCCCCCCGTGTAGCCCAAACTACAATGAGCAGTTCTTC
CASSVGPPPCSPNYNEQFF
>few|TRBD1|TRBJ2-7|15|TRBV7-2
TGTGCCAGCAGCTTAGCGGGGACAGGGGAGTACGAGCAGTACTTC
CASSLAGTGEYEQYF
>.|TRBD1|TRBJ2-2|15|TRBV9
TGTGCCAGCAGCGAGGGACAGCATAACACCGGGGAGCTGTTTTTT
CASSEGQHNTGELFF
>.|.|TRBJ2-5|14|TRBV6-5
TGTGCCAGCAGTTATGGGGGGGCTCGGGAGACCCAGTACTTC
CASSYGGARETQYF
>.|TRBD1|TRBJ1-2|15|TRBV5-3
TGTGCCAGAAGCGCGAGGTACCGAGACAGGGGGTTTTACACCTTC
CARSARYRDRGFYTF
>few|.|TRBJ2-2|13|TRBV28
TGTGCCAGCGGCGGAGATTACACCGGGGAGCTGTTTTTT
CASGGDYTGELFF
>.|TRBD2|TRBJ2-1|16|TRBV10-3
TGTGCCATCAGTTTGGGACTAGCGGGAGTTTACAATGAGCAGTTCTTC
CAISLGLAGVYNEQFF
>.|TRBD2|TRBJ2-5|16|TRBV19
TGTGCCAGTAGTAGGCGGGAGGGCTCGGTTAGAGAGACCCAGTACTTC
CASSRREGSVRETQYF
>.|.|TRBJ1-5|19|TRBV3-1/TRBV3-2
TGTGCCAGCAGCCTACTTAACAGGGACATACGATATAGCAATCAGCCCCAGCATTTT
CASSLLNRDIRYSNQPQHF
>.|TRBD2|TRBJ2-5|16|TRBV2
TGTGCCAGCAGTGACCTAGCGGGATTAGGGGGAGAGACCCAGTACTTC
CASSDLAGLGGETQYF
>.|.|TRBJ2-3|13|TRBV2
TGTGCCAGCAGTGGAGCCTACCGGGATACGCAGTATTTT
CASSGAYRDTQYF
>.|TRBD1|TRBJ2-5|15|TRBV5-1
TGCGCCAGCAGCTTGGAGACAGGGGGTGGAGAGACCCAGTACTTC
CASSLETGGGETQYF
>.|.|TRBJ2-7|13|TRBV27
TGTGCCAGCAGTTTAGGCATCTCCTACGAGCAGTACTTC
CASSLGISYEQYF
>once|.|TRBJ1-1|15|TRBV5-1
TGCGCCAGCAGCTATAGCGGGGGCGGCGGCACTGAAGCTTTCTTT
CASSYSGGGGTEAFF
>.|.|TRBJ1-6|15|TRBV18
TGTGCCAGCTCACCTGCGGGGGACGGTAATTCACCCCTCCACTTT
CASSPAGDGNSPLHF
>.|.|TRBJ1-5|15|TRBV6-5
TGTGCCAGCAGTCTAAAGTGGGAGGGTGCAGGGCCCCAGCATTTT
CASSLKWEGAGPQHF
>.|TRBD2|TRBJ2-1|15|TRBV11-3
TGTGCCAGCAGCTTCGGAGCGGGAGTTTACAATGAGCAGTTCTTC
CASSFGAGVYNEQFF
>.|.|TRBJ2-5|13|TRBV5-1
TGCGCCAGCAGCTTGTCAGGGCAAGAGACCCAGTACTTC
CASSLSGQETQYF
>.|TRBD1|TRBJ2-3|14|TRBV24-1
TGTGCCACCGCGGACAGGGCCGGCAGGGATACGCAGTATTTT
CATADRAGRDTQYF
>.|TRBD1|TRBJ1-4|15|TRBV19
TGTGCCAGTAGTTCCGGGACAGTTAGTAATGAAAAACTGTTTTTT
CASSSGTVSNEKLFF
>.|.|TRBJ2-1|14|TRBV9
TGTGCCAGCAGCGTAGTTGAGTTTCACAATGAGCAGTTCTTC
CASSVVEFHNEQFF
>.|TRBD1|TRBJ1-1|18|TRBV5-4
TGTGCCAGCAGCTTGGAGATAGGGACAGGGTATATGAACACTGAAGCTTTCTTT
CASSLEIGTGYMNTEAFF
>.|TRBD1|TRBJ2-7|13|TRBV10-3
TGTGCCATCAGACCGACAGGGGCTCAAGAGCAGTACTTC
CAIRPTGAQEQYF
>.|.|TRBJ1-4|15|TRBV2
TGTGCCAGCAGTCTCGGGAGCAGGGAAGCGTGGAAACTGTTTTTT
CASSLGSREAWKLFF
>.|TRBD1|TRBJ2-7|14|TRBV9
TGTGCCAGCAGCCCAATGGGACAGGGCTACGAGCAGTACTTC
CASSPMGQGYEQYF
>.|.|TRBJ1-1|13|TRBV30
TGTGCCTGGAGCGGGGTTTGGAACACTGAAGCTTTCTTT
CAWSGVWNTEAFF
>.|.|TRBJ2-2|14|TRBV19
TGTGCCAGTAGTATTCCCGGGTGGACCGGGGAGCTGTTTTTT
CASSIPGWTGELFF
>.|TRBD1|TRBJ2-7|15|TRBV5-1
TGCGCCAGCAGCTTACGACAGGGCAGCTCCTACGAGCAGTACTTC
CASSLRQGSSYEQYF
>.|TRBD1|TRBJ1-2|16|TRBV11-2
TGTGCCAGCAGCTTAGAAGGGGGCCTTTTCAACTATGGCTACACCTTC
CASSLEGGLFNYGYTF
>.|.|TRBJ2-3|15|TRBV5-1
TGCGCCAGCAGCTTGAGTCAGGGCCCCACAGATACGCAGTATTTT
CASSLSQGPTDTQYF